This T cell receptor beta chain was retrieved from a study of blood T cell repertoires in COVID-19. Study-wide context: PBMCs, B-cell-depleted T cells, or T cells were the source of the cDNA or gDNA that made up the material.

This clone has more than one count but fewer than ten. Clones were sequenced by immunoSEQ multiplex PCR, and TCRdb holds only the in-frame ones, with some missing. The data hold 140,000 to 150,000 clones, with around 87% observed a single time. Participant reports of clinical history set cohort assignment. All exposed participants met a person with COVID-19 within 2 weeks before entering the study. The CDR3 totals 15 residues. Germline values: CDR1 MNHEY, CDR2 SVGEGT. The germline V and J ends were trimmed by 4 bases and 2 bases, with 15 bases remaining between them. The sequencing sample was made of PBMCs or T cells enriched from blood (not recorded which). This sequence was found in a woman aged 40-49 years who had been exposed to COVID-19. This chain links TRBV6-2 or TRBV6-3 with TRBJ2-7; tentatively, D is TRBD1 (6 bases). CDR3 region: CASSLQGDKPYEQYF. The CDR3, as DNA: TGTGCCAGCAGTTTACAAGGGGACAAGCCCTACGAGCAGTACTTC.